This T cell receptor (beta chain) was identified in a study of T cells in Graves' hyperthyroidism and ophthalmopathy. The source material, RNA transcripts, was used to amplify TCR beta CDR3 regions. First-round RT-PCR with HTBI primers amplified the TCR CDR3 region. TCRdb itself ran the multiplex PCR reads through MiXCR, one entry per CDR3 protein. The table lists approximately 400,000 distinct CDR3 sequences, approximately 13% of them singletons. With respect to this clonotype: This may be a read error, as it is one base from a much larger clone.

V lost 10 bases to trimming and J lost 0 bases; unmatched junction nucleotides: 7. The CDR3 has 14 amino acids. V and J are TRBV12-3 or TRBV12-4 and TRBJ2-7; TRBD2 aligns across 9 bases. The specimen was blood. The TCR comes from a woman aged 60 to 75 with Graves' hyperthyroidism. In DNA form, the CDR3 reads TGTGCCAACAAACTAGCGGGCAACTCCTACGAGCAGTACTTC. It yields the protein CANKLAGNSYEQYF.